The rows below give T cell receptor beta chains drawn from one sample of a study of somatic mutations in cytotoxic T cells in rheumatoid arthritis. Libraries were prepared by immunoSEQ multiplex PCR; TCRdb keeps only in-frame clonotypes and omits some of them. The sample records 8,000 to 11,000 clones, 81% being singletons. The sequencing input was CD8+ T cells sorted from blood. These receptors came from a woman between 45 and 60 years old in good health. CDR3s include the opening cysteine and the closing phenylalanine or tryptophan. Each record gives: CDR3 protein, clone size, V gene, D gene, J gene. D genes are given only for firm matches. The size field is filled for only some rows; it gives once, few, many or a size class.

CASSYGTGGADTQYF NA TRBV6-5 TRBD1 TRBJ2-3
CASSLVVRYEQYF NA TRBV7-9 NA TRBJ2-7
CASSKNRGKDTQYF NA TRBV14 TRBD1 TRBJ2-3
CASRPTGDVTEAFF NA TRBV19 NA TRBJ1-1
CSAYQGLNTEAFF few TRBV29-1 NA TRBJ1-1
CACGLGTDTQYF few TRBV30 TRBD2 TRBJ2-3
CASSQERTGATYGYTF NA TRBV4-2 TRBD1 TRBJ1-2
CASSYKGGNGYTF NA TRBV6-6 NA TRBJ1-2
CASSVWTSGSETQYF NA TRBV7-9 TRBD2 TRBJ2-5
CASSEVSGSSYEQYF once TRBV6-1 TRBD2 TRBJ2-7
CASSPWGDTGELFF NA TRBV9 NA TRBJ2-2
CASSELAEGNTGELFF NA TRBV6-4 NA TRBJ2-2
CASKEMMGIADTQYF NA TRBV4-1 NA TRBJ2-3
CASSVDRWTEAFF NA TRBV9 NA TRBJ1-1
CASSYQGEQYF NA TRBV6-6 NA TRBJ2-7
CATSQRGGNTGELFF NA TRBV7-7 NA TRBJ2-2
CASSQGTSYNEQFF NA TRBV4-1 NA TRBJ2-1
CASSLGQGDGYTF NA TRBV7-2 TRBD1 TRBJ1-2
CASSVGEGTGGYEQYF NA TRBV9 TRBD1 TRBJ2-7
CASSPSGSQETQYF once TRBV5-1 NA TRBJ2-5
CASSSPWTGQTGEQYF NA TRBV11-2 TRBD1 TRBJ2-7
CASSQELWDRGSDEQYF NA TRBV4-2 TRBD1 TRBJ2-7
CASSISDIYGYTF NA TRBV19 NA TRBJ1-2
CAWSEGRGMNTEAFF NA TRBV30 NA TRBJ1-1
CASSLAGGEQYF NA TRBV27 TRBD1 TRBJ2-7
CASSIGTPFLAGVTGELFF NA TRBV19 TRBD2 TRBJ2-2
CASSSSGTGDYGYTF NA TRBV7-9 TRBD1 TRBJ1-2
CASSEGNAGQGVHEQYF NA TRBV25-1 TRBD1 TRBJ2-7
CASSPGTSSYEQYF NA TRBV7-9 TRBD2 TRBJ2-7
CASSVRDTNQPQHF NA TRBV19 NA TRBJ1-5
CASSLDPHPDTQYF NA TRBV11-3 NA TRBJ2-3
CASSHVSGYTEAFF NA TRBV6-6 NA TRBJ1-1
CASSQWLEETQYF NA TRBV4-2 NA TRBJ2-5
CASSEWAGDGELFF NA TRBV25-1 NA TRBJ2-2
CATSRDREKLFF NA TRBV15 NA TRBJ1-4
CASSLVRGQEGEQYF NA TRBV5-6 TRBD1 TRBJ2-7
CASSGTSATDTQYF NA TRBV18 TRBD2 TRBJ2-3
CASRQTSGNTYEQYF NA TRBV28 TRBD2 TRBJ2-7
CASRTYGTLEAFF NA TRBV19 NA TRBJ1-1
CASSLTGGTMNTEAFF NA TRBV5-1 TRBD1 TRBJ1-1
CASSFGQGSGYTF NA TRBV11-2 NA TRBJ1-2
CSVVSLLEGSYEQYF NA TRBV29-1 NA TRBJ2-7
CASSEGTGSFETQYF NA TRBV6-1 TRBD1 TRBJ2-5
CARPLGQGQYSNQPQHF NA TRBV25-1 TRBD1 TRBJ1-5
CASSPGVAGFYEQYF NA TRBV5-4 TRBD2 TRBJ2-7
CASSQGQGEYYEQYF NA TRBV4-3 TRBD1 TRBJ2-7
CASSTSGDSTDTQYF NA TRBV7-9 TRBD2 TRBJ2-3
CASGLVVTGADGYTF NA TRBV12-5 NA TRBJ1-2
CSVGANEQFF NA TRBV29-1 NA TRBJ2-1
CASSLESASGSGYEQFF few TRBV7-9 TRBD2 TRBJ2-1
CASSRTGQYEQYF NA TRBV27 TRBD1 TRBJ2-7
CATPLPGLAEPTDTQYF NA TRBV7-9 TRBD2 TRBJ2-3
CASSIYSGNQPQHF NA TRBV6-1 NA TRBJ1-5
CASSYSSSSYNSPLHF NA TRBV6-6 NA TRBJ1-6
CASTPSGGDTQYF NA TRBV7-3 NA TRBJ2-3
CASSDPSVNNEQFF NA TRBV4-1 NA TRBJ2-1
CASSPSGGETQYF NA TRBV7-9 TRBD2 TRBJ2-5
CASSPPDAAGDPYEQYF NA TRBV18 NA TRBJ2-7
CASSTDRGQGGYTF NA TRBV18 TRBD1 TRBJ1-2
CASSLGQGPTYEQYF NA TRBV5-1 TRBD1 TRBJ2-7